Given below is one T cell receptor beta chain in context. Its antigen is undetermined. These data originate in a study of cytomegalovirus exposure and HLA in healthy donors. Study-wide results and limits: In vitro testing confirmed a few CMV-associated chains as specific for CMV antigens. Later analysis associated a missense DCLRE1C variant with TCR beta V- and J-gene trimming. Among TCR beta chains, those listed as cytomegalovirus-associated numbered over 150.

The germline V gene has CDR1 SNHLY and CDR2 FYNNEI. This CDR3 comprises 13 residues. The trim removed 1 base at V and 11 bases at J, leaving 0 bases unmatched. Primers included in the PCR were 60 Vbeta and 13 Jbeta primers. This table comes from immunoSEQ multiplex PCR, and its TCRdb copy is limited to in-frame clones, with some not included. The sample records 200,000 to 250,000 clones, roughly 83% being singletons. The clonotype comes from a boy younger than 10 in good health and CMV-seronegative. The sequencing input was PBMCs. The chain links TRBV2 to TRBJ2-2; 11 bases agree with TRBD2. The CDR3 loop is CASSEGLAGELFF. CDR3 coding DNA: TGTGCCAGCAGTGAAGGACTAGCGGGAGAGCTGTTTTTT.